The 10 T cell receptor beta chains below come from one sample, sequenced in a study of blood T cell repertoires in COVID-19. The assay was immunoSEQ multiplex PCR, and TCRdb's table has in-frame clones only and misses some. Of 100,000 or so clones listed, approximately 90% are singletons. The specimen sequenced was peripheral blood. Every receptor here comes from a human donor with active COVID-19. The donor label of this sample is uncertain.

In DNA, the CDR3 is TGCAGTGCTAGTTGGGGGCGAGGCACAGATACGCAGTATTTT. As protein: CSASWGRGTDTQYF. This chain uses TRBV20-1 with TRBJ2-3, with D perhaps matching TRBD1 (6 bases). V lost 3 bases and J 1 base, leaving 11 bases between the germline ends. From germline, CDR1 is DFQATT and CDR2 SNEGSKA (reference sequence). The CDR3 sequence is 14 residues long.

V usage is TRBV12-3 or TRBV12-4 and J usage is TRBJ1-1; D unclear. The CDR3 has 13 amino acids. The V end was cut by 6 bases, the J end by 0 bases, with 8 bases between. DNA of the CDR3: TGTGCCAGCAGCCCCCTTGTGAACACTGAAGCTTTCTTT. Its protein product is CASSPLVNTEAFF.

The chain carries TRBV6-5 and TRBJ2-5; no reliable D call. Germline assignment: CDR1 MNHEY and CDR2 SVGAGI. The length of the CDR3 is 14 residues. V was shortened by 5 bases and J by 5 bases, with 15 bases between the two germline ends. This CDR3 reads CASSTGSYWETQYF. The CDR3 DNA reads TGTGCCAGCAGTACCGGGTCCTATTGGGAGACCCAGTACTTC.

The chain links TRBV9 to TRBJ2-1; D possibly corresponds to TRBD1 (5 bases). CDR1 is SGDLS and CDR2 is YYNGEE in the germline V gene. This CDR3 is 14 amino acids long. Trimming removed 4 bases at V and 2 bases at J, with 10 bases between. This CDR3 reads CASSPQGTYNEQFF. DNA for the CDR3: TGTGCCAGCAGCCCCCAGGGTACCTACAATGAGCAGTTCTTC.

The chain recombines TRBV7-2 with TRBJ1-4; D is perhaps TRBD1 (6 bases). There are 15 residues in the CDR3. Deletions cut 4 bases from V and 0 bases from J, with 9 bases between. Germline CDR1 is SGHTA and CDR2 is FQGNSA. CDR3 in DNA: TGTGCCAGCAGCTGGGGACATCCAACTAATGAAAAACTGTTTTTT. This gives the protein CASSWGHPTNEKLFF.

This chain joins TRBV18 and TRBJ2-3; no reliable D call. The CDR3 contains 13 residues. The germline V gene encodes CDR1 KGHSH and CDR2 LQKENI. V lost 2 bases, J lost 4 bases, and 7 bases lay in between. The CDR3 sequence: CASSPGASDTQYF. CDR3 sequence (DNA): TGTGCCAGCTCACCAGGAGCGTCAGATACGCAGTATTTT. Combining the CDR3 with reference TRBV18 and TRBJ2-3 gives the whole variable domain NAGVMQNPRHLVRRRGQEARLRCSPMKGHSHVYWYRQLPEEGLKFMVYLQKENIIDESGMPKERFSAEFPKEGPSILRIQQVVRGDSAAYFCASSPGASDTQYFGPGTRLTVL.

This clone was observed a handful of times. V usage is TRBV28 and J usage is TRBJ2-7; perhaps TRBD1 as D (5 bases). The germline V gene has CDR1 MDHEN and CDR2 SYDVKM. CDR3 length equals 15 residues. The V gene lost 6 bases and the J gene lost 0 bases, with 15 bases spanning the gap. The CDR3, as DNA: TGTGCCAGCAGCCGGCGACAGTCCCACTCCTACGAGCAGTACTTC. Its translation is CASSRRQSHSYEQYF.

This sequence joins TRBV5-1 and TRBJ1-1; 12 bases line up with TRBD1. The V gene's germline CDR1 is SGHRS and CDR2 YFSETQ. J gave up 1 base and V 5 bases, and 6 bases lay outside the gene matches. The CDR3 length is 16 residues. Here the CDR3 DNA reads TGCGCCAGCAGGGGCGGGACAGGGGGCTGGAACACTGAAGCTTTCTTT. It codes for CASRGGTGGWNTEAFF. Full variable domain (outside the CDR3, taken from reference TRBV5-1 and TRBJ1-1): KAGVTQTPRYLIKTRGQQVTLSCSPISGHRSVSWYQQTPGQGLQFLFEYFSETQRNKGNFPGRFSGRQFSNSRSEMNVSTLELGDSALYLCASRGGTGGWNTEAFFGQGTRLTVV.

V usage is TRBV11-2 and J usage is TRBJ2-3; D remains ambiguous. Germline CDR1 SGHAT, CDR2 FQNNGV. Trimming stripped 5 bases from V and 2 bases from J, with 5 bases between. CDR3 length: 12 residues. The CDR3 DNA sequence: TGTGCCAGCAGCGTGGCCACAGATACGCAGTATTTT. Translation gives CASSVATDTQYF.

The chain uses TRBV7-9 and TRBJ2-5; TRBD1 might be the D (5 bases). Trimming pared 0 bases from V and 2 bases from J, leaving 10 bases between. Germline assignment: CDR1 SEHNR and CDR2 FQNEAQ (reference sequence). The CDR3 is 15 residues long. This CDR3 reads CASSLAVTGQETQYF. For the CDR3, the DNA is TGTGCCAGCAGCTTAGCAGTTACAGGTCAAGAGACCCAGTACTTC.